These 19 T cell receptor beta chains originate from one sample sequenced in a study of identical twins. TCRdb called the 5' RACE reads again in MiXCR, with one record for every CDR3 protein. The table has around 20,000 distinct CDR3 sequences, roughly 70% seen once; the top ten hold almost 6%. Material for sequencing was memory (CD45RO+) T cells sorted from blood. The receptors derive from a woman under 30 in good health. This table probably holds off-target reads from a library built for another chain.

The CDR3 sequence is CASSGLRASTDTQYF. DNA for the CDR3: TGTGCCAGCAGTGGGCTGCGCGCTAGCACAGATACGCAGTATTTT. V usage is TRBV2 and J usage is TRBJ2-3; no clear D. Trimming cost V 4 bases and J 0 bases, with 11 bases left between them. The V gene's germline CDR1 is SNHLY and CDR2 FYNNEI. This CDR3 region has 15 residues.

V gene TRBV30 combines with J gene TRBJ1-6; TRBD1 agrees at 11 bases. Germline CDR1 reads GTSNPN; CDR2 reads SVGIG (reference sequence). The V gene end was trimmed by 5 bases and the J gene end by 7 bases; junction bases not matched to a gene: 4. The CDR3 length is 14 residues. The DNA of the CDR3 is TGTGCCTGGCTCCGGGACAGGGGGAATTCACCCCTCCACTTT. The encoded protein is CAWLRDRGNSPLHF.

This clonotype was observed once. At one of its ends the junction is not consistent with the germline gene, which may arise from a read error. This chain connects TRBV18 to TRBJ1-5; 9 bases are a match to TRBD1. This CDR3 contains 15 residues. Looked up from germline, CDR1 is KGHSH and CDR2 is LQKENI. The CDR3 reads CANSPSDRGGQPQHF. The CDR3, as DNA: TGTGCCAACTCACCATCGGACAGGGGCGGTCAGCCCCAGCATTTT.

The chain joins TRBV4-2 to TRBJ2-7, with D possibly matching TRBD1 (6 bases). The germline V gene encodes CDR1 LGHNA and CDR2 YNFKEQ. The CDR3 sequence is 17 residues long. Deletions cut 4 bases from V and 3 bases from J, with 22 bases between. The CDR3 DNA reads TGTGCCAGCAGCCTCGCCAGGGGACCGGGACACGTCTACGAGCAGTACTTC. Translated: CASSLARGPGHVYEQYF.

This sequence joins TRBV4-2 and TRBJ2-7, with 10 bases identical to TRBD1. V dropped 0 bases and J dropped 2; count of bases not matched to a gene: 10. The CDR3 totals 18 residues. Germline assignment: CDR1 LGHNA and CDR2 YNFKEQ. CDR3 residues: CASSQEAPGTGATYEQYF. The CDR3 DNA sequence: TGTGCCAGCAGCCAAGAGGCCCCCGGGACAGGGGCAACCTACGAGCAGTACTTC.

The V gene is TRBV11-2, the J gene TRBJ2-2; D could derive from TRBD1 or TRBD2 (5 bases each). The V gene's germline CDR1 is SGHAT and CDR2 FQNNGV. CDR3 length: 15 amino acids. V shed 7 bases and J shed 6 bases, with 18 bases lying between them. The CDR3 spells CASTLGTYEAGELFF. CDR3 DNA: TGTGCCAGCACCCTCGGGACCTACGAGGCCGGGGAGCTGTTTTTT.

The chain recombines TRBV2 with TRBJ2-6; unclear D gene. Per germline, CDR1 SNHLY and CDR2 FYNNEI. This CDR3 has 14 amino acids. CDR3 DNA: TGTGCGCATGGGTTAGGAGAAGGGGCCAACGTCCTGACTTTC. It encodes CAHGLGEGANVLTF.

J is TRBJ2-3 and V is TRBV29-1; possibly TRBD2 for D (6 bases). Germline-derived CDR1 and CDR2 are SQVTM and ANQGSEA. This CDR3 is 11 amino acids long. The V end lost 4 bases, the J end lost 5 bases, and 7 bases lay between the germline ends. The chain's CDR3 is CSVGAGDTQYF. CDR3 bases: TGCAGCGTTGGAGCGGGAGATACGCAGTATTTT.

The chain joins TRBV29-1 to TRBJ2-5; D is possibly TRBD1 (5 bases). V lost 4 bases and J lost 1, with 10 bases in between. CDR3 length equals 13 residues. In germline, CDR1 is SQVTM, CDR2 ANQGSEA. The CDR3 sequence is CSVGAGLQETQYF. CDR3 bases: TGCAGCGTTGGGGCAGGGCTCCAAGAGACCCAGTACTTC.

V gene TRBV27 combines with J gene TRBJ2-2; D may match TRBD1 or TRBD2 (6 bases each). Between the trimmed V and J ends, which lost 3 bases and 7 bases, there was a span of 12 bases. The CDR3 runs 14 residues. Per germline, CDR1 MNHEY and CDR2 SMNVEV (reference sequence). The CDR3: CASSFNREVGELFF. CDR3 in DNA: TGTGCCAGCAGTTTTAACAGGGAGGTCGGGGAGCTGTTTTTT.

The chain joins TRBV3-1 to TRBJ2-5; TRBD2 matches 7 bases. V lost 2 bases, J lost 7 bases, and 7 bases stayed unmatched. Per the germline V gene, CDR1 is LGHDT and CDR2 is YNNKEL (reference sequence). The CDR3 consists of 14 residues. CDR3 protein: CASSQRRGMGTQYF. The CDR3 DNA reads TGTGCCAGCAGCCAAAGGCGGGGGATGGGGACCCAGTACTTC.

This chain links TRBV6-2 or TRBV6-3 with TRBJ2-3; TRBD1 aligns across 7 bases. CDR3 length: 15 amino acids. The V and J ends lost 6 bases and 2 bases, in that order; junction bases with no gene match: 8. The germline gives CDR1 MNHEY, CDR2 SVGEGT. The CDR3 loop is CASSDLDRPTDTQYF. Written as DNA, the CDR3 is TGTGCCAGCAGCGACCTGGACAGGCCCACAGATACGCAGTATTTT.

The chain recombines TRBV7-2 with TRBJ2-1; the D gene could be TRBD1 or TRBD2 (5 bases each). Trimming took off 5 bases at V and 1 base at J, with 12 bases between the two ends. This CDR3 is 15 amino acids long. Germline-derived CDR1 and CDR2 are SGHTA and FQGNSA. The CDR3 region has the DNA TGTGCCAGCAGCCTCACTGAGGGGTCCTACAATGAGCAGTTCTTC. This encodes CASSLTEGSYNEQFF.

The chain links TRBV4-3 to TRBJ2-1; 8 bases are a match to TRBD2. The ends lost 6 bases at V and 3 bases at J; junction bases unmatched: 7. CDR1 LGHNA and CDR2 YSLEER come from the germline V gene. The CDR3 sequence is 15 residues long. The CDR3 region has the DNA TGCGCCAGCAGTTTTCAGCGGGAGCTCTACAATGAGCAGTTCTTC. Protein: CASSFQRELYNEQFF.

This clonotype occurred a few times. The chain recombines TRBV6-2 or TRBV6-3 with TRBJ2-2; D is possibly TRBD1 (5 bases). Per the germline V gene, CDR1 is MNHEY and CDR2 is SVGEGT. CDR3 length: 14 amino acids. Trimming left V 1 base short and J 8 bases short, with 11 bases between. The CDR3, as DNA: TGTGCCAGCAGTTACTATGGGGCGCGTGGGGAGCTGTTTTTT. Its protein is CASSYYGARGELFF.

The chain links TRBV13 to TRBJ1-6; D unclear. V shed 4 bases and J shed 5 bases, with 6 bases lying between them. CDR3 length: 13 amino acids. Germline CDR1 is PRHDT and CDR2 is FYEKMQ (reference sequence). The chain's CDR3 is CASSYDDNSPLHF. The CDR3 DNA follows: TGTGCCAGCAGCTACGATGATAATTCACCCCTCCACTTT.

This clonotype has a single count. As DNA, the CDR3 is TGCAGCGCTGACATAGGACAGGCCTACAATGAGCAGTTCTTC. Its protein is CSADIGQAYNEQFF. This sequence joins TRBV29-1 and TRBJ2-1, with 7 nucleotides matching TRBD1. Germline assignment: CDR1 SQVTM and CDR2 ANQGSEA. The CDR3 extends over 14 amino acids. V shed 7 bases, J shed 2 bases, and the junction held 8 bases outside the gene matches.

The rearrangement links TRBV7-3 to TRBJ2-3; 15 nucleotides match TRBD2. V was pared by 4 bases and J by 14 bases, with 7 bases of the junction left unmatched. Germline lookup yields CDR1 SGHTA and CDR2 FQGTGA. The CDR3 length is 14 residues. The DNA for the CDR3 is TGTGCCAGCAGCTCCGGACTAGCGGGAGGGCTTGTGTATTTT. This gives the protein CASSSGLAGGLVYF.

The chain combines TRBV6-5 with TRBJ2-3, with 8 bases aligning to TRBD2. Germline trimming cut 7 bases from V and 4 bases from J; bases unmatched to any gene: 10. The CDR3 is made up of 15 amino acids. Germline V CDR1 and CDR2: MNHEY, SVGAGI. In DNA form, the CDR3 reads TGTGCCAGCAATTTAAGCGGGAGTGGGGCAGATACGCAGTATTTT. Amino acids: CASNLSGSGADTQYF.